Below, 20 T cell receptor beta chains from the same sample are listed, as sequenced in a study of cytomegalovirus exposure and HLA in healthy donors. Using immunoSEQ multiplex PCR, the repertoire was profiled, and TCRdb retains in-frame clones only, with some absent. The sample includes more than 150,000 clones, 84% seen only once; the top ten take over 5.5%. Material: PBMCs. The receptors stem from a man between 18 and 29 years old in good health and CMV-seropositive.

The chain recombines TRBV10-3 with TRBJ2-1; D may be TRBD1 (5 bases). Germline CDR1 and CDR2: ENHRY and SYGVKD. CDR3 length: 15 amino acids. The germline V and J ends were trimmed by 2 bases and 6 bases, with 14 bases remaining between them. The CDR3 protein is CAISEGHPPLNEQFF. In DNA form, the CDR3 reads TGTGCCATCAGTGAGGGACACCCCCCCCTCAATGAGCAGTTCTTC.

The chain couples TRBV7-9 to TRBJ2-7; 7 positions match TRBD2. V shed 5 bases and J 4 bases; nucleotides not matched to a gene: 11. The CDR3 is 15 residues long. In germline, CDR1 is SEHNR, CDR2 FQNEAQ (reference sequence). In DNA form, the CDR3 reads TGTGCCAGCAGCCAGGCGGGCGGGAGCGATTACGAGCAGTACTTC. It translates to CASSQAGGSDYEQYF.

In its sample, this clone was seen many times. V is TRBV6-5 and J is TRBJ2-2, with D possibly TRBD2 on 5 matching bases. Trimming removed 8 bases from V and 5 bases from J, with 15 bases in between. This CDR3 is 14 amino acids long. The V gene's germline CDR1 is MNHEY and CDR2 SVGAGI. CDR3 bases: TGTGCCAGCCAATTCACCCCGGGGACCGGGGAGCTGTTTTTT. It specifies CASQFTPGTGELFF.

J is TRBJ2-5 and V is TRBV7-9; the match to TRBD2 covers 7 bases. J was trimmed by 4 bases and V by 5 bases; bases with no gene match: 7. Looked up from germline, CDR1 is SEHNR and CDR2 is FQNEAQ (reference sequence). The CDR3 covers 14 residues. CDR3 residues: CASSPSGPTETQYF. CDR3 nucleotide sequence: TGTGCCAGCAGCCCTAGCGGACCCACAGAGACCCAGTACTTC.

In this sample, this clone turned up once. The chain couples TRBV28 to TRBJ2-7, with TRBD1 identical over 8 bases. CDR3 size: 15 residues. Germline CDR1 MDHEN, CDR2 SYDVKM. V shed 7 bases, J shed 2 bases, and the junction held 10 bases outside the gene matches. The CDR3 DNA sequence: TGTGCCAGCATCCCAGGGGGCCTTAATACCTACGAGCAGTACTTC. Translating it yields CASIPGGLNTYEQYF.

This clone was counted once. The genes are TRBV27 and TRBJ2-3, with D perhaps matching TRBD2 (7 bases). The CDR3 has 16 amino acids. Deletions cut 2 bases from V and 2 bases from J, with 14 bases between. The germline gives CDR1 MNHEY, CDR2 SMNVEV (reference sequence). The chain's CDR3 is CASSLRGGRATDTQYF. The CDR3 bases are TGTGCCAGCAGTTTAAGGGGGGGGAGAGCCACAGATACGCAGTATTTT.

This clone was seen just once. The V call is TRBV5-1, the J call TRBJ1-1, with 10 positions matching TRBD1. Germline trimming cut 0 bases from V and 1 base from J; bases unmatched to any gene: 3. Germline assignment: CDR1 SGHRS and CDR2 YFSETQ. CDR3 length: 16 amino acids. CDR3 DNA: TGCGCCAGCAGCTTGGGGGACAGGGGCCAGAACACTGAAGCTTTCTTT. It specifies CASSLGDRGQNTEAFF.

In its sample, this clone was seen once. The chain joins TRBV2 to TRBJ2-1; 9 bases map to TRBD2. The V and J ends lost 4 bases and 0 bases, in that order; junction bases with no gene match: 1. CDR1 is SNHLY, CDR2 FYNNEI, per germline. CDR3 length equals 15 residues. The CDR3 nucleotides are TGTGCCAGCAGTGCTAGCGGGGTCTCCTACAATGAGCAGTTCTTC. Its protein product is CASSASGVSYNEQFF.

The J gene is TRBJ2-7, the V gene TRBV9; 9 nucleotides agree with TRBD2. The germline V gene has CDR1 SGDLS and CDR2 YYNGEE. V lost 4 bases and J lost 7; bases outside the gene matches: 9. This CDR3 comprises 14 residues. The chain's CDR3 is CASSLAGKGLEQYF. The CDR3 DNA follows: TGTGCCAGCAGCCTAGCGGGAAAAGGCCTGGAGCAGTACTTC.

The V call is TRBV11-2, the J call TRBJ2-7; 7 nucleotides align to TRBD2. The CDR3 consists of 14 residues. The V and J ends lost 1 base and 4 bases, in that order; junction bases with no gene match: 4. Germline V gives CDR1 SGHAT, CDR2 FQNNGV. CDR3 region: CASSLGGRAYEQYF. The CDR3 bases are TGTGCCAGCAGCTTAGGCGGGAGAGCATACGAGCAGTACTTC.

The chain joins TRBV7-3 to TRBJ2-1, with TRBD2 matching over 8 bases. The germline CDR1 and CDR2 sequences are SGHTA and FQGTGA. Losses at the gene ends were 1 base for V and 3 bases for J; bases not matched to a gene: 5. The CDR3 sequence is 16 residues long. Here the CDR3 reads CASSLNGGGLYNEQFF. The CDR3, as DNA: TGTGCCAGCAGCTTAAACGGGGGGGGCCTCTACAATGAGCAGTTCTTC.

V and J are TRBV30 and TRBJ2-7; D remains unclear. The V end was cut by 0 bases, the J end by 6 bases, with 12 bases between. Germline-derived CDR1 and CDR2 are GTSNPN and SVGIG (reference sequence). CDR3 size: 13 residues. The CDR3, as DNA: TGTGCCTGGAGTGTACTGTCATTTGGCGAGCAGTACTTC. Translation: CAWSVLSFGEQYF.

The chain couples TRBV7-2 to TRBJ2-7; D call uncertain. Looked up from germline, CDR1 is SGHTA and CDR2 is FQGNSA. Trimming pared 4 bases from V and 1 base from J, leaving 8 bases between. This CDR3 is built from 13 residues. The CDR3 reads CASSYDGSYEQYF. CDR3 nucleotide sequence: TGTGCCAGCAGCTATGACGGGTCCTACGAGCAGTACTTC.

This chain joins TRBV9 and TRBJ2-3, with 8 bases identical to TRBD2. The CDR3 has 17 residues. The J segment lost 3 bases and the V segment lost 1 base, leaving 10 bases of the junction unmatched. Germline-derived CDR1 and CDR2 are SGDLS and YYNGEE. CDR3 in amino acids: CASSVRKSGRQTDTQYF. The CDR3 region has the DNA TGTGCCAGCAGCGTAAGAAAGAGCGGGAGACAGACAGATACGCAGTATTTT.

The rearrangement joins TRBV11-2 to TRBJ2-1; TRBD2 matches 8 bases. The CDR3 is made up of 15 amino acids. V was clipped by 5 bases and J by 10 bases; unmatched bases: 13. The germline CDR1 and CDR2 sequences are SGHAT and FQNNGV. The CDR3, as DNA: TGTGCCAGCAGCCCCGGAACTAGCGGACTCGGCGAGCAGTTCTTC. This translates into CASSPGTSGLGEQFF.

The V gene is TRBV27, the J gene TRBJ1-5; no clear D gene. The V gene's germline CDR1 is MNHEY and CDR2 SMNVEV (reference sequence). The CDR3 covers 16 residues. V shed 0 bases and J shed 5 bases, with 14 bases lying between them. The DNA for the CDR3 is TGTGCCAGCAGTTTATCACTCGGGTCGCCCTATCAGCCCCAGCATTTT. Amino acids: CASSLSLGSPYQPQHF.

This clone was recorded once. CDR3 DNA: TGTGCCAGCAGCTCGGAGGGGGGGTCCGGTACGCAGTATTTT. It yields the protein CASSSEGGSGTQYF. This sequence joins TRBV7-9 and TRBJ2-3, with D possibly being TRBD2 (7 bases). The CDR3 runs 14 residues. The V end was cut by 4 bases, the J end by 8 bases, with 16 bases between. Germline CDR1 reads SEHNR; CDR2 reads FQNEAQ (reference sequence).

The chain has TRBV7-2 and TRBJ2-7, with 14 bases that match TRBD2. The V segment lost 3 bases and the J segment 2 bases; nucleotides outside the gene matches: 9. Germline CDR1 reads SGHTA; CDR2 reads FQGNSA. The CDR3 is 18 amino acids. CDR3 nucleotides: TGTGCCAGCAGCTTCGAGACTAGCGGGAGGGGAACTCCCTACGAGCAGTACTTC. This codes for CASSFETSGRGTPYEQYF.

This chain connects TRBV25-1 to TRBJ2-3; D ambiguous. V shed 5 bases and J shed 7 bases, with 10 bases lying between them. The CDR3 runs 12 residues. Germline CDR1 and CDR2: MGHDK and SYGVNS. CDR3 sequence: CASSPGRHTQYF. The CDR3 coding sequence is TGTGCCAGCAGTCCGGGTCGCCATACGCAGTATTTT.

The CDR3 DNA is TGTGCCAGCAGCTGGGACACCAGTTCGGCTTTCTTT. This gives the protein CASSWDTSSAFF. This sequence joins TRBV5-6 and TRBJ1-1; tentative D call: TRBD1 (6 bases). The V gene's germline CDR1 is SGHDT and CDR2 YYEEEE. V lost 3 bases to trimming and J lost 11 bases, with 14 bases between them. The CDR3 has 12 residues.